This T cell receptor (beta chain) is drawn from a study of cytomegalovirus exposure and HLA in healthy donors. Of note for this clone: Its antigen is unidentified.

From germline, CDR1 is SGHTA and CDR2 FQGTGA. Between the trimmed V and J ends, which lost 2 bases and 6 bases, there was a span of 11 bases. This CDR3 comprises 14 residues. Donors in the study were healthy people who gave bone marrow. Primers for the PCR totalled 60 Vbeta and 13 Jbeta. Produced via immunoSEQ multiplex PCR; TCRdb's table is partial and in-frame only. The table records 100,000 to 150,000 clones, around 80% of them present only once. Study-wide results and caveats: Of the V segments, some could not be distinguished, including TRBV6-2 and TRBV6-3, and were excluded. The authors reported that TCR beta sequences could predict HLA-A and HLA-B alleles. These predictions were accurate for most subjects in the first cohort.

This TCR was sampled from a man aged 25 to 40 in good health and CMV-seronegative. The V call is TRBV7-3, the J call TRBJ2-1, with D unresolved. The specimen was PBMCs. The CDR3 loop is CASSLPPTGNEQFF. The DNA of the CDR3 is TGTGCCAGCAGCTTACCTCCCACCGGCAATGAGCAGTTCTTC.